The present T cell receptor (beta chain) was sequenced within a study of blood T cell repertoires in COVID-19. This clone was picked up one time. V lost 1 base, J lost 4 bases, and 1 base stayed unmatched. The CDR3 sequence is 15 residues long. Germline loops: CDR1 SGHTA, CDR2 FQGTGA. The protocol was immunoSEQ multiplex PCR, while the TCRdb copy is restricted to in-frame clones and leaves out a portion. This sample has under 85,000 clones; roughly 78% occur once, and the top ten carry 21%. This TCR was sampled from a human donor in a cohort sampled during active COVID-19. Sequencing was done on a sample of peripheral blood. The chain joins TRBV7-3 to TRBJ2-3; 11 bases are shared with TRBD2. In DNA form, the CDR3 reads TGTGCCAGCAGCTTAAGTAGCGGGGGGGCAGATACGCAGTATTTT. Its protein is CASSLSSGGADTQYF.